This TCR beta chain was recorded in a study of regulatory T cells in long-lasting Graves disease. Time point of the sample: newly diagnosed GD, antithyroid drugs for less than 3 months. PBMC RNA was the source of the TCR library. A single count supports this clonotype. Its antigen is undetermined. Overall study findings and caveats: Gene preferences differed: TRBV28, TRBJ1-2, TRBJ2-5 in persistent cases.

Combining iRepertoire HTBI primers with Arm-PCR of CDR3 regions, the authors built TCR beta libraries. TCRdb reprocessed the multiplex PCR reads via MiXCR and lists one record per CDR3 protein. In the table there are 550,000 to 700,000 distinct CDR3 sequences, about 16% of which are singletons. V shed 2 bases, J shed 5 bases, and the junction held 12 bases outside the gene matches. Germline CDR1 is MDHEN and CDR2 is SYDVKM. CDR3 length: 16 amino acids. The data were also submitted as part of a second study, on T cells in Graves' hyperthyroidism and ophthalmopathy. That paper notes: Blood also held most thyroid clonotypes expanded beyond 0.001.

This clonotype was sampled from a man between 18 and 29 years old with Graves disease. The chain is built from TRBV28 and TRBJ2-7; TRBD1 aligns across 7 bases. The sequences come from peripheral blood mononuclear cells (PBMCs), collected at new diagnosis, from a patient treated with antithyroid drugs. CDR3 coding DNA: TGTGCCAGCAGTTTACCCGGGACAGTCAAAGGCCACGAGCAGTACTTC. It specifies CASSLPGTVKGHEQYF.